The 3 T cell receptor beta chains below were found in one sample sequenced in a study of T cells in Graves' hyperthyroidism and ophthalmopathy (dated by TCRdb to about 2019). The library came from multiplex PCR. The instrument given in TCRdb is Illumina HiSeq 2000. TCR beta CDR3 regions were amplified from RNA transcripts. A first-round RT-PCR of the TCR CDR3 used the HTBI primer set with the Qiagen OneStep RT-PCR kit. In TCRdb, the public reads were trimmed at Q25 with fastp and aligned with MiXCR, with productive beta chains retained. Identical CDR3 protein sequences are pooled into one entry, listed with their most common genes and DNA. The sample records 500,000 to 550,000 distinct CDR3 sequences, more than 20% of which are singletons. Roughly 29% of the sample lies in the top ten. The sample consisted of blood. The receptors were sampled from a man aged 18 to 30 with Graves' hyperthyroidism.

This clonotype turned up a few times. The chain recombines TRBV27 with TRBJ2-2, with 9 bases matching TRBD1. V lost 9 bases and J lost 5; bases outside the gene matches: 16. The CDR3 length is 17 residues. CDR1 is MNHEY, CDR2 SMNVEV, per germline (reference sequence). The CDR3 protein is CARSNHLQGAVTGELFF. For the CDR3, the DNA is TGTGCCAGGAGTAACCATCTACAGGGGGCAGTAACCGGGGAGCTGTTTTTT.

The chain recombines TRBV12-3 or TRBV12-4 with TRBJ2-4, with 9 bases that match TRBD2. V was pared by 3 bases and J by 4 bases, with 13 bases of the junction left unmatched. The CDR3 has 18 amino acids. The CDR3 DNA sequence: TGTGCCAGCAGTTTGAGTAGCGGGGGAACAATAACAAAAAACATTCAGTACTTC. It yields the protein CASSLSSGGTITKNIQYF.

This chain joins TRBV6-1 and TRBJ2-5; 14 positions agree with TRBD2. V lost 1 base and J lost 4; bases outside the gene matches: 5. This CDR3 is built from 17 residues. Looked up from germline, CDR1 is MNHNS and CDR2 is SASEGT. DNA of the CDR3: TGTGCCAGCAGTGAAGATGGGACTAGCGGGGGAGGAGAGACCCAGTACTTC. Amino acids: CASSEDGTSGGGETQYF.